These T cell receptor beta chains were read from a single sample in a study of molecular identifiers for immune sequencing clone quantification. TCRdb re-called the PCR reads through MiXCR, storing one row per CDR3 protein. The table lists hundreds of thousands of distinct CDR3 sequences, 25% of them singletons. The sequenced sample consisted of naive CD8+ T cells from blood, with Jurkat cell RNA spiked in. All receptors come from a human donor in good health. Some libraries in this study had Jurkat cell RNA spiked in. Each CDR3 is given with its conserved first and last residue. Fields, in order: V gene, D gene, J gene, clone size, CDR3 protein, CDR3 DNA. D genes are given only for firm matches. Part of the rows lack a size; the others show once, few, many or a class for expanded clones.

v_call: TRBV7-8; d_call: TRBD2; j_call: TRBJ2-2; clone_size: few; cdr3_aa: CASSEGLAGAGELFF; cdr3_nt: TGTGCCAGCAGCGAGGGACTAGCGGGGGCCGGGGAGCTGTTTTTT
v_call: TRBV4-3; d_call: .; j_call: TRBJ1-1; clone_size: many; cdr3_aa: CASSQDGTYSEAFF; cdr3_nt: TGCGCCAGCAGCCAAGATGGGACGTACTCTGAAGCTTTCTTT
v_call: TRBV27; d_call: .; j_call: TRBJ1-1; clone_size: .; cdr3_aa: CASGGTVRKTEAFF; cdr3_nt: TGTGCCAGCGGGGGGACGGTGCGAAAAACTGAAGCTTTCTTT
v_call: TRBV11-2; d_call: TRBD2; j_call: TRBJ2-1; clone_size: many; cdr3_aa: CASSLGRGGLGEQFF; cdr3_nt: TGTGCCAGCAGCTTAGGCCGGGGGGGCCTCGGTGAGCAGTTCTTC
v_call: TRBV6-2/TRBV6-3; d_call: .; j_call: TRBJ2-5; clone_size: .; cdr3_aa: CASTYFRAQETQYF; cdr3_nt: TGTGCCAGCACTTACTTCAGGGCCCAAGAGACCCAGTACTTC
v_call: TRBV6-5; d_call: .; j_call: TRBJ2-2; clone_size: few; cdr3_aa: CASSYSQPGGGELFF; cdr3_nt: TGTGCCAGCAGTTATAGTCAACCCGGTGGAGGGGAGCTGTTTTTT
v_call: TRBV7-2; d_call: TRBD2; j_call: TRBJ2-7; clone_size: many; cdr3_aa: CASSPAWGGSYEQYF; cdr3_nt: TGTGCCAGCAGCCCAGCGTGGGGAGGGTCCTACGAGCAGTACTTC
v_call: TRBV13; d_call: .; j_call: TRBJ2-5; clone_size: few; cdr3_aa: CASSPSRGPGETQYF; cdr3_nt: TGTGCCAGCAGCCCCTCCAGGGGCCCCGGAGAGACCCAGTACTTC
v_call: TRBV5-5; d_call: .; j_call: TRBJ2-7; clone_size: many; cdr3_aa: CASSLGGGGMDEQYF; cdr3_nt: TGTGCCAGCAGCTTGGGCGGAGGGGGCATGGACGAGCAGTACTTC
v_call: TRBV20-1; d_call: TRBD2; j_call: TRBJ2-2; clone_size: .; cdr3_aa: CSARDREAPSNTGELFF; cdr3_nt: TGCAGTGCCAGAGATCGGGAGGCCCCATCGAACACCGGGGAGCTGTTTTTT
v_call: TRBV28; d_call: .; j_call: TRBJ2-2; clone_size: .; cdr3_aa: CAGSLNTGELFF; cdr3_nt: TGTGCCGGCAGTCTTAACACCGGGGAGCTGTTTTTT
v_call: TRBV5-4; d_call: .; j_call: TRBJ1-6; clone_size: few; cdr3_aa: CASSSTDRRLHF; cdr3_nt: TGTGCCAGCAGCTCGACAGACAGGCGGCTCCACTTT
v_call: TRBV3-1; d_call: .; j_call: TRBJ2-1; clone_size: .; cdr3_aa: CASSQLAGAGDNEQFF; cdr3_nt: TGTGCCAGCAGCCAACTAGCCGGGGCTGGGGACAATGAGCAGTTCTTC
v_call: TRBV4-1; d_call: TRBD2; j_call: TRBJ2-2; clone_size: .; cdr3_aa: CASSPPAPGLAGERELFF; cdr3_nt: TGCGCCAGCAGCCCCCCGGCCCCCGGACTAGCGGGAGAACGGGAGCTGTTTTTT
v_call: TRBV4-1; d_call: .; j_call: TRBJ1-1; clone_size: .; cdr3_aa: CASSRAGANTEAFF; cdr3_nt: TGCGCCAGCAGCCGGGCAGGGGCGAACACTGAAGCTTTCTTT
v_call: TRBV30; d_call: .; j_call: TRBJ2-3; clone_size: .; cdr3_aa: CAWSGPRTDTQYF; cdr3_nt: TGTGCCTGGAGTGGTCCCCGCACAGATACGCAGTATTTT
v_call: TRBV29-1; d_call: .; j_call: TRBJ2-7; clone_size: many; cdr3_aa: CSVEGSGPTGFEQYF; cdr3_nt: TGCAGCGTTGAAGGGTCGGGACCGACAGGTTTCGAGCAGTACTTC
v_call: TRBV6-2/TRBV6-3; d_call: TRBD2; j_call: TRBJ2-1; clone_size: .; cdr3_aa: CASSLPTGLAGVHNEQFF; cdr3_nt: TGTGCCAGCAGTTTACCTACGGGACTAGCGGGAGTACACAATGAGCAGTTCTTC
v_call: TRBV27; d_call: TRBD2; j_call: TRBJ2-7; clone_size: many; cdr3_aa: CASSLVLAGVYEQYF; cdr3_nt: TGTGCCAGCAGTTTAGTACTAGCGGGAGTATACGAGCAGTACTTC
v_call: TRBV6-5; d_call: .; j_call: TRBJ2-3; clone_size: many; cdr3_aa: CASSYSSLAIPPDTQYF; cdr3_nt: TGTGCCAGCAGTTACTCTTCTTTGGCGATTCCCCCGGATACGCAGTATTTT
v_call: TRBV7-9; d_call: TRBD2; j_call: TRBJ2-2; clone_size: .; cdr3_aa: CASSALAGDGTGELFF; cdr3_nt: TGTGCCAGCAGCGCACTAGCGGGAGATGGCACCGGGGAGCTGTTTTTT
v_call: TRBV29-1; d_call: .; j_call: TRBJ1-1; clone_size: many; cdr3_aa: CSVGTEIEAFF; cdr3_nt: TGCAGCGTTGGGACAGAAATTGAAGCTTTCTTT